This T cell receptor beta chain comes out of a study of blood T cell repertoires in COVID-19. Study context: T cells, B-cell-depleted T cells, or PBMCs provided the cDNA or gDNA that served as material.

Sequenced by immunoSEQ multiplex PCR; TCRdb stores in-frame clones only, minus some. The sample has around 310,000 clones, about 87% seen once. The CDR3 is 16 residues long. V dropped 11 bases and J dropped 7; count of bases not matched to a gene: 17. In germline, CDR1 is ENHRY, CDR2 SYGVKD. Donors were grouped by their self-reported clinical history. The J gene is TRBJ1-5, the V gene TRBV10-3, with 10 bases that match TRBD1. Sequencing input: PBMCs or T cells enriched from blood (not recorded which). The clonotype originates from a man aged 25 to 45 who had recovered from COVID-19. CDR3 amino acids: CAFDRGLRGLRQPQHF. The CDR3 DNA is TGTGCCTTCGACAGGGGGCTAAGGGGGTTGCGACAGCCCCAGCATTTT.